Listed below are T cell receptor beta chains from one sample, sequenced in a study of CD8 T cells in Susac syndrome. TCRdb itself ran the immunoSEQ multiplex PCR reads through MiXCR, one entry per CDR3 protein. The top ten clones hold roughly 0.5% of a sample with around 130,000 distinct CDR3 sequences, around 75% of them seen once. The sequencing input was CD8+ T cells from PBMCs. Receptors originate from a human donor with multiple sclerosis. CDR3s include the opening cysteine and the closing phenylalanine or tryptophan. Each record gives: clone size, CDR3 length, D gene, J gene, V gene, CDR3 DNA, CDR3 protein. The D gene is left open where the match is weak. Clone sizes are given selectively: once, few, many, or a class where the clone is expanded.

clone_size: -
cdr3_length: 17
d_call: -
j_call: TRBJ1-4
v_call: TRBV7-2
cdr3_nt: TGTGCCAGCAGCTTAGGGGTAGGAAGGGCAACTAATGAAAAACTGTTTTTT
cdr3_aa: CASSLGVGRATNEKLFF

clone_size: -
cdr3_length: 15
d_call: TRBD1
j_call: TRBJ2-7
v_call: TRBV6-1
cdr3_nt: TGTGCCAGCACCTCGCAGGGGGCCAGCTCCTACGAGCAGTACTTC
cdr3_aa: CASTSQGASSYEQYF

clone_size: -
cdr3_length: 17
d_call: TRBD1
j_call: TRBJ1-1
v_call: TRBV27
cdr3_nt: TGTGCCAGCAGTTTTTGGGGACAGGGGGCGCAGAACACTGAAGCTTTCTTT
cdr3_aa: CASSFWGQGAQNTEAFF

clone_size: -
cdr3_length: 15
d_call: -
j_call: TRBJ1-3
v_call: TRBV2
cdr3_nt: TGTGCCAGCTGTGAAGGGTCCAGCTCTGGAAACACCATATATTTT
cdr3_aa: CASCEGSSSGNTIYF

clone_size: once
cdr3_length: 15
d_call: TRBD1
j_call: TRBJ1-1
v_call: TRBV19
cdr3_nt: TGTGCCAGTAGTATGTATGACAGGGGGAACACTGAAGCTTTCTTT
cdr3_aa: CASSMYDRGNTEAFF

clone_size: once
cdr3_length: 18
d_call: -
j_call: TRBJ1-6
v_call: TRBV4-2
cdr3_nt: TGTGCCAGCAGCCAAGAAGGGCCCCTGGGGGGGTTCGGTTCACCCCTCCACTTT
cdr3_aa: CASSQEGPLGGFGSPLHF

clone_size: few
cdr3_length: 16
d_call: -
j_call: TRBJ2-3
v_call: TRBV6-2/TRBV6-3
cdr3_nt: TGTGCCAGCAGTTACGTGCCAATCAACTGGGGGGATACGCAGTATTTT
cdr3_aa: CASSYVPINWGDTQYF

clone_size: -
cdr3_length: 15
d_call: -
j_call: TRBJ1-3
v_call: TRBV7-9
cdr3_nt: TGTGCCAGCAGCTTGACGGTCGACTCTGGAAACACCATATATTTT
cdr3_aa: CASSLTVDSGNTIYF

clone_size: -
cdr3_length: 14
d_call: TRBD1
j_call: TRBJ2-2
v_call: TRBV29-1
cdr3_nt: TGCAGCGTTGGTATACAGGGGGCAAGCGGGGAGCTGTTTTTT
cdr3_aa: CSVGIQGASGELFF

clone_size: -
cdr3_length: 15
d_call: -
j_call: TRBJ2-1
v_call: TRBV12-3/TRBV12-4
cdr3_nt: TGTGCCAGCAGTTTTGTGGTGAGCTCCTACAATGAGCAGTTCTTC
cdr3_aa: CASSFVVSSYNEQFF

clone_size: -
cdr3_length: 16
d_call: -
j_call: TRBJ2-2
v_call: TRBV6-2/TRBV6-3
cdr3_nt: TGTGCCAGCAACGAACCAGGAATAGGGGACACCGGGGAGCTGTTTTTT
cdr3_aa: CASNEPGIGDTGELFF

clone_size: -
cdr3_length: 14
d_call: -
j_call: TRBJ2-3
v_call: TRBV2
cdr3_nt: TGTGCCAGCAGTGAAGCCGTGGCCTTTCATACGCAGTATTTT
cdr3_aa: CASSEAVAFHTQYF

clone_size: -
cdr3_length: 18
d_call: -
j_call: TRBJ2-1
v_call: TRBV12-3/TRBV12-4
cdr3_nt: TGTGCCAGCAGCCCATCTGGTTCAGGCACCAAGCCCTACAATGAGCAGTTCTTC
cdr3_aa: CASSPSGSGTKPYNEQFF

clone_size: -
cdr3_length: 11
d_call: -
j_call: TRBJ1-2
v_call: TRBV20-1
cdr3_nt: TGCAGTGTTTTGTCCATCTATGGCTACACCTTC
cdr3_aa: CSVLSIYGYTF

clone_size: -
cdr3_length: 15
d_call: TRBD1
j_call: TRBJ2-7
v_call: TRBV27
cdr3_nt: TGTGCCAGCAGTTCCCCGGGACAGGGGTACTACGAGCAGTACTTC
cdr3_aa: CASSSPGQGYYEQYF

clone_size: -
cdr3_length: 11
d_call: -
j_call: TRBJ2-1
v_call: TRBV27
cdr3_nt: TGTGCCAGCGGCCGGATCCATGAGCAGTTCTTC
cdr3_aa: CASGRIHEQFF

clone_size: -
cdr3_length: 14
d_call: TRBD1
j_call: TRBJ2-1
v_call: TRBV5-6
cdr3_nt: TGTGCCAGCACCTGGACAGGGGCCTACAATGAGCAGTTCTTC
cdr3_aa: CASTWTGAYNEQFF

clone_size: -
cdr3_length: 15
d_call: TRBD2
j_call: TRBJ2-7
v_call: TRBV5-6
cdr3_nt: TGTGCCAGCAGCTCCGGACTAGCGGTGCCCTACGAGCAGTACTTC
cdr3_aa: CASSSGLAVPYEQYF

clone_size: -
cdr3_length: 22
d_call: -
j_call: TRBJ1-6
v_call: TRBV28
cdr3_nt: TGTGCCAGCAGTCCACACCCCAGGGGCCGGTGGGGGGATAGTAAGGATAATTCACCCCTCCACTTT
cdr3_aa: CASSPHPRGRWGDSKDNSPLHF

clone_size: -
cdr3_length: 17
d_call: -
j_call: TRBJ2-1
v_call: TRBV28
cdr3_nt: TGTGCCAGCAGTCCTGCGCGGGGCAAAAGCTCCTACAATGAGCAGTTCTTC
cdr3_aa: CASSPARGKSSYNEQFF

clone_size: -
cdr3_length: 16
d_call: -
j_call: TRBJ2-2
v_call: TRBV7-6
cdr3_nt: TGTGCCAGCACACCACAAACTATGCAGAACACCGGGGAGCTGTTTTTT
cdr3_aa: CASTPQTMQNTGELFF

clone_size: few
cdr3_length: 16
d_call: -
j_call: TRBJ1-2
v_call: TRBV6-1
cdr3_nt: TGTGCCAGCAGCCGTATCGACATTGTGGCTAACTATGGCTACACCTTC
cdr3_aa: CASSRIDIVANYGYTF

clone_size: -
cdr3_length: 18
d_call: -
j_call: TRBJ1-5
v_call: TRBV12-3/TRBV12-4
cdr3_nt: TGTGCCAGCAGCCCCCGTCCCTGGGCCGTAGGATTAAGTCAGCCCCAGCATTTT
cdr3_aa: CASSPRPWAVGLSQPQHF

clone_size: -
cdr3_length: 14
d_call: -
j_call: TRBJ1-5
v_call: TRBV28
cdr3_nt: TGTGCCAGCAGTCAGAAGGGCCTTAATCAGCCCCAGCATTTT
cdr3_aa: CASSQKGLNQPQHF

clone_size: -
cdr3_length: 20
d_call: TRBD2
j_call: TRBJ2-2
v_call: TRBV4-3
cdr3_nt: TGCGCCAGCAGCCAAGAGGGGGCTAGCGGGAGGTTAGGAAGAACCGGGGAGCTGTTTTTT
cdr3_aa: CASSQEGASGRLGRTGELFF

clone_size: -
cdr3_length: 15
d_call: TRBD2
j_call: TRBJ2-1
v_call: TRBV27
cdr3_nt: TGTGCCAGCAGTTCAAACATAGCGGGGTACAATGAGCAGTTCTTC
cdr3_aa: CASSSNIAGYNEQFF

clone_size: -
cdr3_length: 13
d_call: -
j_call: TRBJ1-5
v_call: TRBV7-2
cdr3_nt: TGTGCCAGCAGCCTCACTTGGTATCAGCCCCAGCATTTT
cdr3_aa: CASSLTWYQPQHF